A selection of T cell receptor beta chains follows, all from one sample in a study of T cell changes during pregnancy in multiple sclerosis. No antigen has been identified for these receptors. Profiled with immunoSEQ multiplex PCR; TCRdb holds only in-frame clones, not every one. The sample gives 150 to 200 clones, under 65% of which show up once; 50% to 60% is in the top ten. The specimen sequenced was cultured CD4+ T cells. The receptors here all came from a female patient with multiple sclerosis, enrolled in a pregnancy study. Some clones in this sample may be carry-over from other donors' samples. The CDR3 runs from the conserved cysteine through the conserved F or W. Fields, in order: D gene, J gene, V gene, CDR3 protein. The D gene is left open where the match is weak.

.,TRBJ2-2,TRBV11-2,CASSLVVMGTGELFF
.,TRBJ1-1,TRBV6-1,CASSETLQGEAFF
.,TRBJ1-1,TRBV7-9,CASSFLTGNTEAFF
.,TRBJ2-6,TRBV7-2,CASSHDYRDDKSRANVLTF
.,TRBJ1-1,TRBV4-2,CASSRGGGSDTEAFF
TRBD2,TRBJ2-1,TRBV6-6,CASGGRTNLYNEQFF
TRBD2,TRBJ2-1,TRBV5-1,CASSLGLAAYNEQFF
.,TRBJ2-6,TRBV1,CTSRIGCLCTSRANVLTF
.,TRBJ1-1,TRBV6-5,CASSYGGENTEAFF
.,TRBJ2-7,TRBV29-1,CSVDWGKGLSYEQYF
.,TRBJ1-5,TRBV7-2,CASSLFGGVGQPQHF
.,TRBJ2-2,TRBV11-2,CASSLELTDTGELFF
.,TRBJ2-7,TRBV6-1,CASSETLQYEQYF
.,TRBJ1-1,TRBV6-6,CASRLSPLKAFF
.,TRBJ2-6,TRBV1,CTSRSRANVLTF
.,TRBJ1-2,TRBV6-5,CASSYSGSGGYGYTF
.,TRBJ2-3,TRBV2,CASNPTDTQYF
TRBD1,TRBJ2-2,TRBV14,CASSLKKGARTGELFF
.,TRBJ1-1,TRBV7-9,CASSLARRVGGTEAFF
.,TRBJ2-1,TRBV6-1,CASSETLTGSYNEQFF
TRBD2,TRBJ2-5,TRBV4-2,CASSQVWTPGSGAYQETQYF
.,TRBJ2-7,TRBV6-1,CASNKLDSSYEQYF
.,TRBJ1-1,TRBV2,CASSEAREGWTEAFF
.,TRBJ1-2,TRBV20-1,CSATPNYGYTF
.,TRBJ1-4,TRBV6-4,CASTGTATNEKLFF
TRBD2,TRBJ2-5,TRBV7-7,CASSSVGGGETQYF
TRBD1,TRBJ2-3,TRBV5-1,CASSFGQGADTQYF
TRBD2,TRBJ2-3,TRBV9,CASSPLGTSGTDTQYF
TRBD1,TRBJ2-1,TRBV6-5,CASQHTQGEQFF
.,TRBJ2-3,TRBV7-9,CAGTSTDTQYF
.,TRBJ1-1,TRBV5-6,CASSPEGVGTEAFF
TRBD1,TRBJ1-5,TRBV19,CASSPLDRAGSQPQHF
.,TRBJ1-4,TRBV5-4,CASSHKSRGIANEKLFF
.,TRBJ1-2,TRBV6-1,CASTQGTAYGYTF
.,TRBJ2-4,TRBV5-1,CASSSNGAKNIQYF
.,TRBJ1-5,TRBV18,CASSPVEGNNQPQHF
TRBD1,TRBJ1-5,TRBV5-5,CASSSGGLGQEELNQPQHF
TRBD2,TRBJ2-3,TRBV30,CAWSVRGADTQYF
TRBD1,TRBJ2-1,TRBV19,CASSIIFSGQGISDEQFF
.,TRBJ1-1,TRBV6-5,CASSYGGENTEAFF
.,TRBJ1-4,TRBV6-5,CASSYRRRGSEKLFF
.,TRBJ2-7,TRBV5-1,CASSLVQNPSYEQYF
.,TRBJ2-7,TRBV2,CASTRGTSYEQYF
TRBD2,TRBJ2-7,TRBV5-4,CASSLEWAGGLREQYF
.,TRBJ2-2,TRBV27,CASSILATGELFF
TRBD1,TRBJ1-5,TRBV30,CAWSDVAGGLGQPQHF
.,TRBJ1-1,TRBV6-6,CASSYSWGRIHTEAFF
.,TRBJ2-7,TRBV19,CASSPKGDEQYF
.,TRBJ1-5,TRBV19,CASSIDLWGSAQHF
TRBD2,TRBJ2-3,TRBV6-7,CASSQALSGSTGTDTQYF
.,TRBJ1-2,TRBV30,CAWHEGYRKTYGYTF
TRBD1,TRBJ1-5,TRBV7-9,CASSLVAGQYSNQPQHF
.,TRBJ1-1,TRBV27,CASSLMTSPTEAFF
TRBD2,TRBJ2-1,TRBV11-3,CASSLGEGYLEQFF
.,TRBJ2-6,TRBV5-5,CASTVAVFAQSRANVLTF